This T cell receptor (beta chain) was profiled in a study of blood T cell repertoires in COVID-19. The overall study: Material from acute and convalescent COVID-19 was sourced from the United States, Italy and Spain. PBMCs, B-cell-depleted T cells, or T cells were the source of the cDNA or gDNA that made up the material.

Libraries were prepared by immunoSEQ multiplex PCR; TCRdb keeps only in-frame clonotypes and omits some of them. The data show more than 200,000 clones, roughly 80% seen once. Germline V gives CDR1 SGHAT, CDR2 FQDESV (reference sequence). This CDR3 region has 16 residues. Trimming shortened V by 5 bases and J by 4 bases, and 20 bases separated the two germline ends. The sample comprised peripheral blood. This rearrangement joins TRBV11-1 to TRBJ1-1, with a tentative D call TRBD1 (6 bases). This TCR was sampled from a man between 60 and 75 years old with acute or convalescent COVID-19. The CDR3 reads CASSADRNTFGTEAFF. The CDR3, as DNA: TGTGCCAGCAGCGCTGACAGGAACACGTTCGGCACTGAAGCTTTCTTT.